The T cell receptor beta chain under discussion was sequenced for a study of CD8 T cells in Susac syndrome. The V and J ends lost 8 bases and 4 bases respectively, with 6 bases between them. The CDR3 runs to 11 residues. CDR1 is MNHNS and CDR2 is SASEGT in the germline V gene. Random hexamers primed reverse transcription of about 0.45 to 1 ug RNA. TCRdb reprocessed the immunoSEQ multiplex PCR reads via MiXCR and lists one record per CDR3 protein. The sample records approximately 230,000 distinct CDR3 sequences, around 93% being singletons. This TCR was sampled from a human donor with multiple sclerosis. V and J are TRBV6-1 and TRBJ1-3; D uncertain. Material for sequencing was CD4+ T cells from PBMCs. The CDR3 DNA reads TGTGCCAGCCGTCTGGGAAACACCATATATTTT. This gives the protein CASRLGNTIYF.